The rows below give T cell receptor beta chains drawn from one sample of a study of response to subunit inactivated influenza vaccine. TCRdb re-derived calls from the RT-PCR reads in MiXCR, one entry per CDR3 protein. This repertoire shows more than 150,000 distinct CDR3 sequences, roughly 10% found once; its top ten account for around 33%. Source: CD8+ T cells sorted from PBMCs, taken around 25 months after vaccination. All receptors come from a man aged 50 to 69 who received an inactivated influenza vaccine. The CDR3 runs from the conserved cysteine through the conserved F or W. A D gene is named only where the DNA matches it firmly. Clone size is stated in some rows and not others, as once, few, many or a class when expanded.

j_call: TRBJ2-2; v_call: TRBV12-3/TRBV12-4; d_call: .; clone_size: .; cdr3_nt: TGTGCCAGCAGTTTAGCGGGGGGGCCTGGTACCGGGGAGCTGTTTTTT; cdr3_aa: CASSLAGGPGTGELFF
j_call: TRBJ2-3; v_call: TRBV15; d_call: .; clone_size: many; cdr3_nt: TGTGCCACCAGCAGAGATCGGGCTAGCATTGGAGATACGCAGTATTTT; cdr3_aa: CATSRDRASIGDTQYF
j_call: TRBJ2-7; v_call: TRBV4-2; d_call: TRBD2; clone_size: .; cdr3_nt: TGTGCCAGCAGCCAAGGGCCCGGGACTAGCTTAACCTACGAGCAGTACTTC; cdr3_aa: CASSQGPGTSLTYEQYF
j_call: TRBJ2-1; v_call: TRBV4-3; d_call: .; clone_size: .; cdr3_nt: TGCGCCAGCAGCCCCAGCGATAATGAGCAGTTCTTC; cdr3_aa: CASSPSDNEQFF
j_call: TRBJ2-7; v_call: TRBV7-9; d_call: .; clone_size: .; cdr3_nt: TGTGCCAGCAGCATTCAGTTGGCAGGGGGGGACGAGCAGTACTTC; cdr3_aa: CASSIQLAGGDEQYF
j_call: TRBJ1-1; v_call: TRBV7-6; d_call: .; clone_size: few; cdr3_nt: TGTGCCAGCAGCTTAGTACCCCTGGACAGTCTGAACACTGAAGCTTTCTTT; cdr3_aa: CASSLVPLDSLNTEAFF
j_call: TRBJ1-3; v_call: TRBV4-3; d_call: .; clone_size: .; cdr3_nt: TGCGCCAGCAGCCAAGATTGGCAGGGGACAGGAAACACCATATATTTT; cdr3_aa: CASSQDWQGTGNTIYF
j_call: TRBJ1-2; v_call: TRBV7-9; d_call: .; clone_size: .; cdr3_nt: TGTGCCAGCAGCTTAGCGGCCGGATTAGAACGGCTTGGCTACACCTTC; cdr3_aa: CASSLAAGLERLGYTF
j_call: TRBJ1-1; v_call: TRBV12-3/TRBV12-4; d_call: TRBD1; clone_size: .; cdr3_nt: TGTGCCAGCAGTTCAACCTACGGGACAGCCTTGAACACTGAAGCTTTCTTT; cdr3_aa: CASSSTYGTALNTEAFF
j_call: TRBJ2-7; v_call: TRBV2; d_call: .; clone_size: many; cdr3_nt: TGTGCCAGCAGTGAAGGCGGGTTGCCCTACGAGCAGTACTTC; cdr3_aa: CASSEGGLPYEQYF
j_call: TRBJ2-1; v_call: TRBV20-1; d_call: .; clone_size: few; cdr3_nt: TGCAGTGCTAGAACCGGGACGCCGTACAATGAGCAGTTCTTC; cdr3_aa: CSARTGTPYNEQFF